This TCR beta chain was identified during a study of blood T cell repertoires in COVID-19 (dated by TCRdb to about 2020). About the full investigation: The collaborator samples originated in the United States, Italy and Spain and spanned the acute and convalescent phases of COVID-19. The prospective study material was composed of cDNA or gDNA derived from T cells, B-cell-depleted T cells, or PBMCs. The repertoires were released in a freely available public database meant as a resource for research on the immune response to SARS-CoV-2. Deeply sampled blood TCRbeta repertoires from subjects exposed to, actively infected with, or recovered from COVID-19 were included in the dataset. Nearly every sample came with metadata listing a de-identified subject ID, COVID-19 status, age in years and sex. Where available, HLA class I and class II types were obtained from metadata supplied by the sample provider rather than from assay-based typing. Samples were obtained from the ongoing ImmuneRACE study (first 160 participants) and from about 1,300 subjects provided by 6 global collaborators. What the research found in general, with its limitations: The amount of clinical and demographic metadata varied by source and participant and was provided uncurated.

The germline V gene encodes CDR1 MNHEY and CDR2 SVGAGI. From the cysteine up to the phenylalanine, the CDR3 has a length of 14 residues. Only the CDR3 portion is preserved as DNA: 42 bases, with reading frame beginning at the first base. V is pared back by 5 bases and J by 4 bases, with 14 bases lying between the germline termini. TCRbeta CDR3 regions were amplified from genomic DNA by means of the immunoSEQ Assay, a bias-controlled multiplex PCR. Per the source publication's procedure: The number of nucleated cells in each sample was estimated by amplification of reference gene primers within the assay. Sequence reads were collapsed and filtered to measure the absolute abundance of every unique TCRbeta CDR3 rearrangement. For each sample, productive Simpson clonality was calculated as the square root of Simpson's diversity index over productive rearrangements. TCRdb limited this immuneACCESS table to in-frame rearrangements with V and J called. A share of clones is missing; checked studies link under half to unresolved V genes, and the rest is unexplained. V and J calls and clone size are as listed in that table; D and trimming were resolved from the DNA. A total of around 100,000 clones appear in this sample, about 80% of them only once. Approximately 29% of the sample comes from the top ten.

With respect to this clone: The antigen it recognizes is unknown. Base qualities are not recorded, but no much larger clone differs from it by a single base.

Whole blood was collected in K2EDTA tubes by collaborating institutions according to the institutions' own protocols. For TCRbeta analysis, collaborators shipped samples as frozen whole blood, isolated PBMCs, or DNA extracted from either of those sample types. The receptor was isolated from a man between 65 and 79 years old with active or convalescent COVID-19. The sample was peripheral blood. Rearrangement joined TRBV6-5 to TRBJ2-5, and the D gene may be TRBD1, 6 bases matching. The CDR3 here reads CASSPQGLGETQYF. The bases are TGTGCCAGCAGTCCACAGGGATTGGGAGAGACCCAGTACTTC.